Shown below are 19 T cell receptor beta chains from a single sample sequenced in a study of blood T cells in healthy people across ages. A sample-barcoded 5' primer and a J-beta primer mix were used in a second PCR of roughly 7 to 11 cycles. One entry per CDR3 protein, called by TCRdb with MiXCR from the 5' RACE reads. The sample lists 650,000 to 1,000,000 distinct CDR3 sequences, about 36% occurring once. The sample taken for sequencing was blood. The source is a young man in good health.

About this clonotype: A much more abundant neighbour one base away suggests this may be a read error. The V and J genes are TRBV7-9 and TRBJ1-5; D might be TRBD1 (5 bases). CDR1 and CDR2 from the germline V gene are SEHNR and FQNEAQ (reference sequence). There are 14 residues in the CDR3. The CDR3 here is CASNLTGDNQPQHF. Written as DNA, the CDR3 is TGTGCCAGCAACTTAACGGGGGACAATCAGCCCCAGCATTTT.

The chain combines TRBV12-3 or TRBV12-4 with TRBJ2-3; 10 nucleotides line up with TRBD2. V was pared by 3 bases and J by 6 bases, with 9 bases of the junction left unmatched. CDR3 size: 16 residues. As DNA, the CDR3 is TGTGCCAGCAGTTTTGGGCCAAGCGGGGGGGGGGATACGCAGTATTTT. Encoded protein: CASSFGPSGGGDTQYF.

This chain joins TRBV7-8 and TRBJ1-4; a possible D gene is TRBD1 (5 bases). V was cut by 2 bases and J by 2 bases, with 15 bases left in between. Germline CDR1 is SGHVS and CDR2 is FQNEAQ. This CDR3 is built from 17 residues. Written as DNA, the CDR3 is TGTGCCAGCAGCTTAAGGGCTTTGGCAGGGACTAATGAAAAACTGTTTTTT. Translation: CASSLRALAGTNEKLFF.

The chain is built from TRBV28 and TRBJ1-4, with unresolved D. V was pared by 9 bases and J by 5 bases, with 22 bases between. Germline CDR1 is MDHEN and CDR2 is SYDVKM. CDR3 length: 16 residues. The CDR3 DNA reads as TGTGCCAGTAGGGTTCTGGGATCTGCAGCCAATGAAAAACTGTTTTTT. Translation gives CASRVLGSAANEKLFF. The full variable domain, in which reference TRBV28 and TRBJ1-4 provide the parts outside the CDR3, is DVKVTQSSRYLVKRTGEKVFLECVQDMDHENMFWYRQDPGLGLRLIYFSYDVKMKEKGDIPEGYSVSREKKERFSLILESASTNQTSMYLCASRVLGSAANEKLFFGSGTQLSVL.

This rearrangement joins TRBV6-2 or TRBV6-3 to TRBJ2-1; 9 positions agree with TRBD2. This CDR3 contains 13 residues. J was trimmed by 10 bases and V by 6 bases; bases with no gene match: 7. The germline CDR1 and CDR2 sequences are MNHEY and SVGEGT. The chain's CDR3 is CASRPGLAWEQFF. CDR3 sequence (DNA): TGTGCCAGCAGGCCGGGACTAGCATGGGAGCAGTTCTTC.

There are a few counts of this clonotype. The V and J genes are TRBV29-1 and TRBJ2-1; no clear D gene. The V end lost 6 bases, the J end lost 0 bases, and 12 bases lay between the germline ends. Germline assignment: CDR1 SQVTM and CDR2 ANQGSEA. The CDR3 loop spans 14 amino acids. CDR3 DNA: TGCAGCGTCAGAAGGATAGGCTCCTACAATGAGCAGTTCTTC. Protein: CSVRRIGSYNEQFF.

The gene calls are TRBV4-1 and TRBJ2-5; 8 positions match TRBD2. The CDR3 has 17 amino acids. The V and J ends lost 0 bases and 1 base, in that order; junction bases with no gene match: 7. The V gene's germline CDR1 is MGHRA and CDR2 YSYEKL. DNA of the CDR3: TGCGCCAGCAGCCAAGATTACAGCGGGAGCCCCCAAGAGACCCAGTACTTC. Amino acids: CASSQDYSGSPQETQYF.

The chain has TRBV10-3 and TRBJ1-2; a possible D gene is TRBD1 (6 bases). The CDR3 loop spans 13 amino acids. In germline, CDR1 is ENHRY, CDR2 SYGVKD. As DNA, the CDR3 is TGTACCACGCCAGGGGCTGTCGGCTATGGCTACACCTTC. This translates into CTTPGAVGYGYTF.

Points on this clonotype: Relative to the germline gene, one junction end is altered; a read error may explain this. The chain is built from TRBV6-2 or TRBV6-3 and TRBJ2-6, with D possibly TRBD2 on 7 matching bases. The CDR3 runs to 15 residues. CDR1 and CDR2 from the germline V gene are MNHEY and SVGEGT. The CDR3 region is CASSYGGAGSNVLTF. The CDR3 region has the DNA TGTGCCAGCAGTTACGGGGGGGCTGGGTCCAACGTCCTGACTTTC.

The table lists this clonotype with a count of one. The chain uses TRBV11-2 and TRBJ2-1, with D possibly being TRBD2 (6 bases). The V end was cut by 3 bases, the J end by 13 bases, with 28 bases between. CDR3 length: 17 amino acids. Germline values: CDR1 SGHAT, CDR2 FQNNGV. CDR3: CASSLQRRRDSQETQFF. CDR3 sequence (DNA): TGTGCCAGCAGCTTGCAACGCCGTAGGGACTCTCAAGAGACCCAGTTCTTC.

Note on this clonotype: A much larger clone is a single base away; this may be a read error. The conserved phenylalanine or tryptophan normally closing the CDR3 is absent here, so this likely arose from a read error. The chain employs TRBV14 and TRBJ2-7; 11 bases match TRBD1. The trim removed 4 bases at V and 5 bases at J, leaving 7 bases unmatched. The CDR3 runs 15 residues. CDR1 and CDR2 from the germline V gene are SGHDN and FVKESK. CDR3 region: CASSRPGQGDHEQYL. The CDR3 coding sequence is TGTGCCAGCAGCCGTCCGGGACAGGGGGATCACGAGCAGTACTTA.

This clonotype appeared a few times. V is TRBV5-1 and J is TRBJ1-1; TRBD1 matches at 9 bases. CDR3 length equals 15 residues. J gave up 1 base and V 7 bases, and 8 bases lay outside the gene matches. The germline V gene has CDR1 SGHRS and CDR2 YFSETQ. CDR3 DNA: TGCGCCAGCGGAACAGGGGGCACGACGAACACTGAAGCTTTCTTT. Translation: CASGTGGTTNTEAFF.

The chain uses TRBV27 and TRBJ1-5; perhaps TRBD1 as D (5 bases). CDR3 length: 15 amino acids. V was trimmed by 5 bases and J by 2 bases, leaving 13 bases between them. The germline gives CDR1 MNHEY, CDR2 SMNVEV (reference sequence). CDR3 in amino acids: CASSALGAGNQPQHF. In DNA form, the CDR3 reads TGTGCCAGCAGTGCCCTAGGGGCGGGCAATCAGCCCCAGCATTTT.

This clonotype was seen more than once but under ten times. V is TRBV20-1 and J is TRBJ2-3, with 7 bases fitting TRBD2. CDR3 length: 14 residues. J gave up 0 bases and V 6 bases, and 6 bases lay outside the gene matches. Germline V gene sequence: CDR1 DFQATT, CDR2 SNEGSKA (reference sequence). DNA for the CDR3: TGCAGTGCAGCGGGGAAGGCTAGCACAGATACGCAGTATTTT. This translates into CSAAGKASTDTQYF.

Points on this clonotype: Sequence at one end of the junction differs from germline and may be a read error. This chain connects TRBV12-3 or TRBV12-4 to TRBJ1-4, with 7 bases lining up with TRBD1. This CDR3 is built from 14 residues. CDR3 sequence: CANSQTGINEKLFF. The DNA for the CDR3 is TGTGCCAACAGTCAGACAGGGATTAATGAAAAACTGTTTTTT.

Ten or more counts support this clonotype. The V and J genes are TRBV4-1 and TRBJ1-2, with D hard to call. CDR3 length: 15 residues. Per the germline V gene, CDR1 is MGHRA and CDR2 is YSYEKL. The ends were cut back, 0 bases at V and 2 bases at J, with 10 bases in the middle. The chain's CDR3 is CASSQDPARNYGYTF. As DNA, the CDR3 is TGCGCCAGCAGCCAAGATCCGGCCAGAAACTATGGCTACACCTTC.

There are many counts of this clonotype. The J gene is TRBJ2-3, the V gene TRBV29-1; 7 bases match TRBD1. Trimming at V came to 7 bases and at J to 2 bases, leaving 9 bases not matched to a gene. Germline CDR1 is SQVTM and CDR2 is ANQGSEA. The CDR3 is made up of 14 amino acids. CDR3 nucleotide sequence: TGCAGCGCCCAAAGGGACAGCCTCACAGATACGCAGTATTTT. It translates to CSAQRDSLTDTQYF.

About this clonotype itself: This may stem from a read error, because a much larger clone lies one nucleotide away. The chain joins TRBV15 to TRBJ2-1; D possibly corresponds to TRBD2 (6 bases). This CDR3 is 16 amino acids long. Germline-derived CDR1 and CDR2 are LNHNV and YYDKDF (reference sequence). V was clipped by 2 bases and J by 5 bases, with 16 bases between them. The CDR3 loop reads CATSRQLATTHNEQFF. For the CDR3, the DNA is TGTGCCACCAGCAGACAACTAGCCACTACCCACAATGAGCAGTTCTTC.

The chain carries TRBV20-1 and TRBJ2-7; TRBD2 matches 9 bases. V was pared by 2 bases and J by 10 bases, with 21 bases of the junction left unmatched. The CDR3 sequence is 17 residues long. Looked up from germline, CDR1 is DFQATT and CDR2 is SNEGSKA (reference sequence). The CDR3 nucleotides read TGCAGTGCTAGACTTGGATGGTCAGCGGGGGGCCGTGATTATCAGTACTTC. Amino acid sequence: CSARLGWSAGGRDYQYF.